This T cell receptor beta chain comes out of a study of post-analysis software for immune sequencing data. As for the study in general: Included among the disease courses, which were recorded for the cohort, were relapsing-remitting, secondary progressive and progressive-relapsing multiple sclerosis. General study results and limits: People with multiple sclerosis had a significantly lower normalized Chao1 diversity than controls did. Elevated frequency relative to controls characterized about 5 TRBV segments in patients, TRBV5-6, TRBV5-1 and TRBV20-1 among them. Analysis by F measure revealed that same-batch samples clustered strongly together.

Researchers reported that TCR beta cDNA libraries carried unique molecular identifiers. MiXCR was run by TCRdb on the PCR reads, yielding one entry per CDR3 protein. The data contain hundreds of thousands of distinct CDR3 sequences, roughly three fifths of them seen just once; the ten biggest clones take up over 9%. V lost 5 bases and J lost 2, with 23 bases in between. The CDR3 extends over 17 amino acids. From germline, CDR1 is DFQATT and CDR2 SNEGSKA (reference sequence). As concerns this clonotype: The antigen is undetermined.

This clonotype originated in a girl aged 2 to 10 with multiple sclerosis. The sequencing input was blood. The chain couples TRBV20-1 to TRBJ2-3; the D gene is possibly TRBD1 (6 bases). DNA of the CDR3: TGCAGTGCTGTTCGAACGGGACACTGGGGGTACACAGATACGCAGTATTTT. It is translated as CSAVRTGHWGYTDTQYF.